The sequence of this TCR beta chain was determined in a study of shared clonotypes between healthy human individuals. The protocol was immunoSEQ multiplex PCR, while the TCRdb copy is restricted to in-frame clones and leaves out a portion. The repertoire holds roughly 2.2 million clones, with 80% to 95% as singletons. This CDR3 spans 14 amino acids. CDR1 and CDR2 (germline): KGHSH, LQKENI. V lost 0 bases and J lost 3, with 8 bases in between. This rearrangement joins TRBV18 to TRBJ2-5; the D is unclear. Material for sequencing was naive CD4+ T cells from PBMCs. Subset indicated: CD45RA+ positively selected. The receptor was derived from a man aged 18 to 35 in good health. Some clones in this sample may be carry-over from other donors' samples. The CDR3 bases are TGTGCCAGCTCACCACCGTCCCGGGAAGAGACCCAGTACTTC. This gives the protein CASSPPSREETQYF. The full variable domain, its missing parts supplied by reference TRBV18 and TRBJ2-5, is NAGVMQNPRHLVRRRGQEARLRCSPMKGHSHVYWYRQLPEEGLKFMVYLQKENIIDESGMPKERFSAEFPKEGPSILRIQQVVRGDSAAYFCASSPPSREETQYFGPGTRLLVL.